This note documents a single T cell receptor (beta chain) sequence. Its antigen is not known. This sample was taken from a study of T-cell reconstitution after alpha-beta-depleted transplantation in children. Germline V CDR1 and CDR2: MNHEY, SMNVEV (reference sequence). The CDR3 runs to 17 residues. V was cut by 6 bases and J by 0 bases, with 17 bases left in between. Construction of the TCRbeta library involved unique molecular identifiers. TCRdb analysed the PCR reads with MiXCR anew, one entry per CDR3 protein. The data hold just over 950,000 distinct CDR3 sequences, with roughly 29% observed a single time. Study outcomes and limitations: Some patients showed high day-60 TCRbeta diversity, which derived from surviving recipient T cells and thymic progenitors. T-cell counts and diversity at one year post-transplant came mainly from newly produced T cells. Alpha-beta T cells about two months after transplant reportedly derived from several hundred expanded graft clones.

The chain has TRBV27 and TRBJ2-2, with D possibly being TRBD2 (6 bases). Here the sequenced sample was PBMCs, mostly from graft donor cells, taken 360 days after TCRalphabeta/CD19-depleted stem cell transplant. The sequence came from a boy in the first two years of life who had a stem cell transplant for SCID, so the T cells may come from the graft donor. This CDR3 is CASSPPRGGTNTGELFF. CDR3 sequence (DNA): TGTGCCAGCAGCCCCCCCCGGGGCGGGACGAACACCGGGGAGCTGTTTTTT.